This T cell receptor (beta chain) was identified in a study of cytomegalovirus exposure and HLA in healthy donors. As for the study in general: The approximately 120 validation repertoires were produced on the same platform as the 650 to 800 repertoires of the first cohort. This was reported in a later analysis.

The germline CDR1 and CDR2 sequences are SGHAT and FQNNGV. The CDR3 sequence is 15 residues long. V lost 4 bases to trimming and J lost 6 bases; unmatched junction nucleotides: 9. Sequencing was performed with immunoSEQ multiplex PCR; in TCRdb, only in-frame clones are kept and a portion is missing. The table includes some 80,000 clones, 90% to 96% detected once. On this clone itself: Its specificity is unknown.

Findings of the study overall: Specific recognition of CMV antigens was confirmed in vitro for a few chains (all CMV-associated). Roughly 170 TCR beta chains were listed as cytomegalovirus-associated.

The chain joins TRBV11-2 to TRBJ2-4; 7 bases are a match to TRBD1. The sample taken for sequencing was PBMCs. This sequence originates from a man in his late teens or twenties in good health and CMV-seropositive. The CDR3 nucleotides read TGTGCCAGCAGCTCAACAGGGGCTACGGCAAACATTCAGTACTTC. Translation gives CASSSTGATANIQYF.